Shown below are 15 T cell receptor beta chains from a single sample sequenced in a study of T-cell memory formation after mild COVID-19. TCRdb used MiXCR to reprocess the 5' RACE reads, holding one entry per CDR3 protein. The data show about 320,000 distinct CDR3 sequences, with roughly an eighth seen just once and around a fifth held by the top ten. The sample consisted of PBMCs or a T cell subset sorted from them (not recorded which). The receptors were sampled from a man younger than 35 who had mild COVID-19 (a few samples of this study predate the infection). Cell type and time point are not known.

The V call is TRBV5-1, the J call TRBJ2-3; D remains ambiguous. Looked up from germline, CDR1 is SGHRS and CDR2 is YFSETQ. The CDR3 totals 16 residues. Trimming shortened V by 0 bases and J by 0 bases, and 11 bases separated the two germline ends. CDR3 sequence reads: CASSLVVGTSTDTQYF. The CDR3 nucleotides are TGCGCCAGCAGCTTGGTTGTGGGAACTAGCACAGATACGCAGTATTTT.

This clonotype showed up just a few times. The chain has TRBV20-1 and TRBJ1-6, with D possibly being TRBD1 (5 bases). The CDR3 extends over 12 amino acids. Trimming cost V 6 bases and J 14 bases, with 17 bases left between them. Germline CDR1 DFQATT, CDR2 SNEGSKA (reference sequence). The CDR3, as DNA: TGCAGTGCGACGAACGGGGGTCGAGCCCTCCACTTT. This codes for CSATNGGRALHF.

This clonotype occurred many times. This chain uses TRBV4-2 with TRBJ2-3, with 10 positions matching TRBD2. CDR1 is LGHNA and CDR2 is YNFKEQ in the germline V gene. The V segment lost 4 bases and the J segment 4 bases; nucleotides outside the gene matches: 8. CDR3 length: 16 amino acids. The CDR3 region is CASSRLSGGAADTQYF. DNA of the CDR3: TGTGCCAGCAGCCGCCTAAGCGGGGGGGCCGCAGATACGCAGTATTTT.

This clonotype came up many times. The rearrangement joins TRBV7-2 to TRBJ1-5; TRBD1 might be the D (5 bases). CDR3 length: 14 residues. Germline CDR1 SGHTA, CDR2 FQGNSA. V lost 5 bases and J 3 bases, leaving 11 bases between the germline ends. The CDR3 sequence is CASSGLGTNQPQHF. In DNA, the CDR3 is TGTGCCAGCAGCGGCCTGGGGACCAATCAGCCCCAGCATTTT. Full variable domain (remainder filled in from reference TRBV7-2 and TRBJ1-5): GAGVSQSPSNKVTEKGKDVELRCDPISGHTALYWYRQSLGQGLEFLIYFQGNSAPDKSGLPSDRFSAERTGGSVSTLTIQRTQQEDSAVYLCASSGLGTNQPQHFGDGTRLSIL.

The chain is built from TRBV12-3 or TRBV12-4 and TRBJ2-1; perhaps D is TRBD1 or TRBD2 (5 bases each). With 5 bases removed from V and 2 bases from J, the gap between germline ends came to 16 bases. This CDR3 has 16 residues. CDR3 coding DNA: TGTGCCAGCAGTCCCGGGACGACCGAACCCTACAATGAGCAGTTCTTC. Translating gives CASSPGTTEPYNEQFF.

This clonotype was detected a few times. The V call is TRBV4-1, the J call TRBJ1-5, with TRBD1 as a possible D gene (5 bases). This CDR3 is built from 13 residues. Per germline, CDR1 MGHRA and CDR2 YSYEKL. Between the trimmed V and J ends, which lost 2 bases and 8 bases, there was a span of 10 bases. CDR3 protein: CASSQSRGKPQHF. Written as DNA, the CDR3 is TGCGCCAGCAGCCAATCGAGGGGCAAGCCCCAGCATTTT.

This clonotype has more than one count but fewer than ten. The chain couples TRBV4-2 to TRBJ1-2; TRBD1 is a possible D gene (5 bases). The germline CDR1 and CDR2 sequences are LGHNA and YNFKEQ. The CDR3 extends over 14 amino acids. V lost 0 bases and J lost 12, with 17 bases in between. CDR3 in amino acids: CASSQDVPGRLHTF. As DNA, the CDR3 is TGTGCCAGCAGCCAAGACGTTCCGGGGCGATTGCACACCTTC.

This clonotype was observed at least ten times. The genes are TRBV5-1 and TRBJ2-7, with D hard to call. This CDR3 is built from 16 residues. From germline, CDR1 is SGHRS and CDR2 YFSETQ. The V end lost 0 bases, the J end lost 3 bases, and 16 bases lay between the germline ends. This chain's CDR3 is CASSLGPGKSIYEQYF. CDR3 nucleotides: TGCGCCAGCAGCTTGGGCCCGGGCAAAAGCATCTACGAGCAGTACTTC.

The rearrangement joins TRBV6-5 to TRBJ2-5; TRBD2 agrees at 8 bases. Germline CDR1 reads MNHEY; CDR2 reads SVGAGI. V lost 10 bases, J lost 4 bases, and 5 bases stayed unmatched. The CDR3 runs 12 residues. This CDR3 is CATTSGRETQYF. The DNA of the CDR3 is TGTGCCACCACTAGCGGCCGAGAGACCCAGTACTTC.

This clonotype has a handful of counts. The CDR3 loop reads CASAGGPYEQYF. The CDR3 DNA reads TGTGCCTCGGCGGGGGGGCCCTACGAGCAGTACTTC. The chain couples TRBV27 to TRBJ2-7; 9 bases line up with TRBD2. Germline CDR1 reads MNHEY; CDR2 reads SMNVEV (reference sequence). V lost 11 bases, J lost 2 bases, and 4 bases stayed unmatched. This CDR3 has 12 amino acids.

In this sample, this clonotype turned up many times. The J gene is TRBJ2-2, the V gene TRBV4-3; TRBD2 matches 9 bases. This CDR3 is built from 14 residues. V lost 6 bases, J lost 7 bases, and 6 bases stayed unmatched. Germline V lookup: CDR1 LGHNA, CDR2 YSLEER. Here the CDR3 DNA reads TGCGCCAGCAGTTCAGCGGGGGGCGGCGGGGAGCTGTTTTTT. This gives the protein CASSSAGGGGELFF.

The chain combines TRBV7-9 with TRBJ2-5; D gene uncertain. Germline CDR1 and CDR2: SEHNR and FQNEAQ (reference sequence). The CDR3 is 16 residues long. V lost 5 bases and J 0 bases, leaving 16 bases between the germline ends. The CDR3 DNA is TGTGCCAGCAGCCCGACAATGGGCTTCGACCAAGAGACCCAGTACTTC. This sequence encodes CASSPTMGFDQETQYF.

This clonotype was seen repeatedly, ten times or more. The J gene is TRBJ2-6, the V gene TRBV28; 7 bases match TRBD1. V shed 2 bases, J shed 1 base, and the junction held 11 bases outside the gene matches. Germline V CDR1 and CDR2: MDHEN, SYDVKM. The CDR3 is 19 amino acids. CDR3 protein: CASSLIYQGEGSGANVLTF. The CDR3 nucleotides are TGTGCCAGCAGTTTAATTTATCAGGGGGAAGGATCTGGGGCCAACGTCCTGACTTTC.

The rearrangement joins TRBV20-1 to TRBJ2-5, with a possible D match to TRBD1 (6 bases). The ends were cut back, 6 bases at V and 2 bases at J, with 13 bases in the middle. The CDR3 covers 13 residues. Germline V gives CDR1 DFQATT, CDR2 SNEGSKA (reference sequence). The CDR3 DNA is TGCAGTGCCTTTCGGACAGAACAAGAGACCCAGTACTTC. Amino acids: CSAFRTEQETQYF.

This clonotype was seen a handful of times. V and J are TRBV27 and TRBJ1-6, with D uncertain. Trimming took 1 base from V and 8 from J, leaving 12 bases between them. CDR3 length: 15 residues. The germline CDR1 and CDR2 sequences are MNHEY and SMNVEV (reference sequence). This CDR3 is CASSLLHDTYSPLHF. Written as DNA, the CDR3 is TGTGCCAGCAGTTTATTGCACGATACTTATTCACCCCTCCACTTT.